This T cell receptor (beta chain) was captured in a study of response to subunit inactivated influenza vaccine. Notes on the study in general: With each seasonal influenza vaccination, the authors suggested, few new T cells are recruited.

TCRdb re-analysed the RT-PCR reads in MiXCR, keeping a single row per CDR3 protein. The sample contains approximately 700,000 distinct CDR3 sequences, roughly 14% of which appear only once. This CDR3 contains 13 residues. Germline V gene lookup returns CDR1 MNHEY and CDR2 SVGEGT. The V segment lost 8 bases and the J segment 8 bases; nucleotides outside the gene matches: 2. This clonotype was observed a handful of times. Its antigen remains unidentified. The sample was PBMCs from blood, taken 11 to 12 days after vaccination. The receptor's source is a man aged 50 or older who received an inactivated influenza vaccine. The chain combines TRBV6-2 or TRBV6-3 with TRBJ2-1; 14 bases line up with TRBD2. CDR3: CASGGLAGDEQFF. In nucleotides, the CDR3 is TGTGCCAGCGGGGGACTAGCGGGAGATGAGCAGTTCTTC.